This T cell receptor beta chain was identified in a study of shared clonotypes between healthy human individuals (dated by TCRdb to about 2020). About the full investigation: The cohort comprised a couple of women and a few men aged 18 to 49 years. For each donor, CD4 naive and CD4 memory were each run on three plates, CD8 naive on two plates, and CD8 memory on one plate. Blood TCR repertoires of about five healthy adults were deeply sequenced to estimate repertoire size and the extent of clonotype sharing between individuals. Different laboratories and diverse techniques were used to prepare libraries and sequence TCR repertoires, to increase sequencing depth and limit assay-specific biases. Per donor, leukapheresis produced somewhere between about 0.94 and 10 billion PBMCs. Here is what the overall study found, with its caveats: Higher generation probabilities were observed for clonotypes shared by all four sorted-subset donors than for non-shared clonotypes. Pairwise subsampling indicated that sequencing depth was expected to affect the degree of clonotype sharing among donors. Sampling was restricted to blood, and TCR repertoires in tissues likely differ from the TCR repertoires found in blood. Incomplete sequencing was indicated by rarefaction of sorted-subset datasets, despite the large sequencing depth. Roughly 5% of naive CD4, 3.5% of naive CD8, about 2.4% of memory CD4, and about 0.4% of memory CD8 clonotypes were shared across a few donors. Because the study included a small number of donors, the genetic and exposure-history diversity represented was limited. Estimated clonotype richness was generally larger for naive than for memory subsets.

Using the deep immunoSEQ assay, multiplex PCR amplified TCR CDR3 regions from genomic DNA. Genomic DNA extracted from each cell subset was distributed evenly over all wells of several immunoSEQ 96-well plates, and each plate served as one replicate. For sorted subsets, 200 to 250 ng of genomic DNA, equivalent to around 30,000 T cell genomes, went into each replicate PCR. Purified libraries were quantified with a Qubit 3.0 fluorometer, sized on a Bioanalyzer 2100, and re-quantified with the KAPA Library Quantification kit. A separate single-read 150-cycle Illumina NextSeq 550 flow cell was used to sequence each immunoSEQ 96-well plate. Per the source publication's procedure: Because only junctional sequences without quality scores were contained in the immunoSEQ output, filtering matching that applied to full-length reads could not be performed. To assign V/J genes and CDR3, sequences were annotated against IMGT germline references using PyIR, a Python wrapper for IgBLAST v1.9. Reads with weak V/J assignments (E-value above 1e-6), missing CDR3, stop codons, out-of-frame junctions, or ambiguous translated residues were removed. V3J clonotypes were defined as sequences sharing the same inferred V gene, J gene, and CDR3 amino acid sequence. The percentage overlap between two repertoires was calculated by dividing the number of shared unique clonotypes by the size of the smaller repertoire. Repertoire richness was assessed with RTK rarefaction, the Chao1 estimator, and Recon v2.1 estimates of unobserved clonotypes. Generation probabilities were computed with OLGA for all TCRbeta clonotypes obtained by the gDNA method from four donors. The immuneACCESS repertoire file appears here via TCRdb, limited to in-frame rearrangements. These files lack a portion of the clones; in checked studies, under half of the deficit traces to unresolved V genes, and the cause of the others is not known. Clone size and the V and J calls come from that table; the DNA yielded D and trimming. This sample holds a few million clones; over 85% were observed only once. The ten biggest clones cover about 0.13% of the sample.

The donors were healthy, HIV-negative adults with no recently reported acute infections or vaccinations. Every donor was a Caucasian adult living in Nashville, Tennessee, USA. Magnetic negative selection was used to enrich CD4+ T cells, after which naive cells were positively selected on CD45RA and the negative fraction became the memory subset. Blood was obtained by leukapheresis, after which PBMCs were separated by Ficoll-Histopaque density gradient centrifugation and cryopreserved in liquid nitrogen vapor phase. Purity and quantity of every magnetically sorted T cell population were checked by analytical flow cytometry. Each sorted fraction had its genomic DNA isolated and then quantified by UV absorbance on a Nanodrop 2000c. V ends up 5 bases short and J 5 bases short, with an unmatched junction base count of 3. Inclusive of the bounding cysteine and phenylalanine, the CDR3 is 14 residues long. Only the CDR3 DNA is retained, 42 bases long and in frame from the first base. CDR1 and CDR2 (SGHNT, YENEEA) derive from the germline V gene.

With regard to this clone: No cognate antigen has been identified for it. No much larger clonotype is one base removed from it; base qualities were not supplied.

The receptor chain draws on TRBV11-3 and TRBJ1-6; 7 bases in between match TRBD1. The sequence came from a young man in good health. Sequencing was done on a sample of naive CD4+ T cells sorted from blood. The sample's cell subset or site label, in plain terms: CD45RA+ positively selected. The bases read TGTGCCAGCAGCCCAGGGGGGGATAATTCACCCCTCCACTTT. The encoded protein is CASSPGGDNSPLHF. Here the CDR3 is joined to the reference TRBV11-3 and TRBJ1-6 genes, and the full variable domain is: EAGVVQSPRYKIIEKKQPVAFWCNPISGHNTLYWYLQNLGQGPELLIRYENEEAVDDSQLPKDRFSAERLKGVDSTLKIQPAELGDSAVYLCASSPGGDNSPLHFGNGTRLTVT.